Listed here are 29 T cell receptor beta chains from one sample, sequenced in a study of radiation and T cells in renal cell carcinoma. Clones were sequenced by immunoSEQ multiplex PCR, and TCRdb holds only the in-frame ones, with some missing. The table shows 110,000 to 150,000 clones, with 70% to 90% occurring only once. As for time point: baseline pretreatment blood. Treatment in this sample: 15 Gy SBRT to primary tumor, nephrectomy 4 weeks later. Sample: blood, taken from a patient whose treatment included radiotherapy and nephrectomy. These receptors all come from a woman between 50 and 59 years old with renal cell carcinoma.

The rearrangement links TRBV5-1 to TRBJ1-2; a possible D gene is TRBD1 (5 bases). The CDR3 has 14 residues. V shed 2 bases and J shed 13 bases, with 21 bases lying between them. CDR1 and CDR2 (germline): SGHRS, YFSETQ. The CDR3 DNA sequence: TGCGCCAGCAGCTTTGGTAGAGACAGCTCAGGTTGCACCTTC. It specifies CASSFGRDSSGCTF.

CDR3 in DNA: TGCGCCAGCAGCCCGGAGGCGGGGGGAGCAGATACGCAGTATTTT. It is translated as CASSPEAGGADTQYF. This rearrangement joins TRBV5-1 to TRBJ2-3; TRBD2 matches at 8 bases. The J segment lost 4 bases and the V segment lost 4 bases, leaving 8 bases of the junction unmatched. The CDR3 has 15 residues. Germline CDR1 reads SGHRS; CDR2 reads YFSETQ.

The chain joins TRBV19 to TRBJ1-2; D is uncertain. This CDR3 spans 9 amino acids. Germline V gene data show CDR1 as LNHDA and CDR2 as SQIVND (reference sequence). The V end was cut by 7 bases, the J end by 7 bases, with 4 bases between. The CDR3 sequence is CASTPGYTF. CDR3 sequence (DNA): TGTGCCAGTACACCTGGCTACACCTTC.

The table lists this clone with a count of one. The chain uses TRBV19 and TRBJ1-5, with D possibly being TRBD1 (5 bases). CDR1 and CDR2 from the germline V gene are LNHDA and SQIVND (reference sequence). V lost 8 bases and J lost 2, with 16 bases in between. The CDR3 totals 15 residues. Written as DNA, the CDR3 is TGTGCCAGTCGGGAACAGGTCCAGGGCAATCAGCCCCAGCATTTT. Translating it yields CASREQVQGNQPQHF.

CDR3 region: CASSEAGWGYTF. As DNA, the CDR3 is TGTGCCAGCAGTGAAGCGGGCTGGGGCTACACCTTC. The chain couples TRBV6-1 to TRBJ1-2; no firm D call. The length of the CDR3 is 12 residues. Trimming shortened V by 0 bases and J by 8 bases, and 7 bases separated the two germline ends. Germline CDR1 reads MNHNS; CDR2 reads SASEGT.

The V gene is TRBV5-6, the J gene TRBJ2-7, with D possibly matching TRBD1 (6 bases). The CDR3 runs 13 residues. V lost 0 bases, J lost 3 bases, and 7 bases lay in between. The germline CDR1 and CDR2 sequences are SGHDT and YYEEEE. CDR3 DNA sequence: TGTGCCAGCAGCTTGGTGGGACACTACGAGCAGTACTTC. It is translated as CASSLVGHYEQYF.

This sequence joins TRBV10-3 and TRBJ1-4, with a tentative D call TRBD1 (5 bases). The CDR3 totals 15 residues. From germline, CDR1 is ENHRY and CDR2 SYGVKD. V shed 4 bases and J shed 0 bases, with 9 bases lying between them. In DNA, the CDR3 is TGTGCCATCAGTGGGCAGGGTGCAACTAATGAAAAACTGTTTTTT. This gives the protein CAISGQGATNEKLFF.

V gene TRBV2 combines with J gene TRBJ2-1; 13 bases are a match to TRBD2. CDR3 length: 15 amino acids. V gave up 4 bases and J gave up 7 bases; unmatched junction bases: 4. Germline V gives CDR1 SNHLY, CDR2 FYNNEI. The CDR3 here is CASSARLAGGNEQFF. The CDR3 DNA follows: TGTGCCAGCAGTGCGCGACTAGCGGGGGGTAATGAGCAGTTCTTC.

V is TRBV7-9 and J is TRBJ2-5; weak D call: TRBD2 (6 bases). The CDR3 is 15 residues long. Germline V gene data show CDR1 as SEHNR and CDR2 as FQNEAQ (reference sequence). V was cut by 5 bases and J by 5 bases, with 18 bases left in between. CDR3 in DNA: TGTGCCAGCAGCCCCCGGAGCGGTGGGGGGGAGACCCAGTACTTC. It codes for CASSPRSGGGETQYF.

The chain uses TRBV5-1 and TRBJ2-5, with a weak D call TRBD1 (6 bases). The V gene lost 4 bases and the J gene lost 5 bases, with 21 bases spanning the gap. Looked up from germline, CDR1 is SGHRS and CDR2 is YFSETQ. CDR3 length equals 16 residues. CDR3 in amino acids: CASSKDYRTEKETQYF. CDR3 DNA sequence: TGCGCCAGCAGCAAGGATTACCGGACAGAGAAGGAGACCCAGTACTTC.

The chain combines TRBV7-8 with TRBJ1-1; a possible D gene is TRBD1 (5 bases). V lost 2 bases and J 1 base, leaving 20 bases between the germline ends. There are 18 residues in the CDR3. Germline V gene data show CDR1 as SGHVS and CDR2 as FQNEAQ. The CDR3, as DNA: TGTGCCAGCAGCTTAAAGGGGACGATTGGGGGATGGAACACTGAAGCTTTCTTT. It codes for CASSLKGTIGGWNTEAFF.

The chain has TRBV11-2 and TRBJ1-6; 7 nucleotides agree with TRBD1. Germline loops: CDR1 SGHAT, CDR2 FQNNGV. V lost 1 base and J lost 3; bases outside the gene matches: 6. The CDR3 length is 17 residues. The CDR3 bases are TGTGCCAGCAGCTTAGTAGGGGGCCGTGACTATAATTCACCCCTCCACTTT. Its translation: CASSLVGGRDYNSPLHF.

This chain joins TRBV7-2 and TRBJ1-2, with a weak D call TRBD1 (6 bases). The V end lost 0 bases, the J end lost 2 bases, and 13 bases lay between the germline ends. Germline V gene sequence: CDR1 SGHTA, CDR2 FQGNSA. This CDR3 contains 16 residues. The CDR3 DNA reads TGTGCCAGCAGCTTAGCCCCGGGGGCGCGGAACTATGGCTACACCTTC. Its protein product is CASSLAPGARNYGYTF.

The genes are TRBV6-5 and TRBJ2-7, with D possibly matching TRBD1 (5 bases). Germline V gene data show CDR1 as MNHEY and CDR2 as SVGAGI. The CDR3 is 13 amino acids. The V end was cut by 2 bases, the J end by 2 bases, with 7 bases between. Here the CDR3 DNA reads TGTGCCAGCAGTTACCAGGGAACCTACGAGCAGTACTTC. It translates to CASSYQGTYEQYF.

The chain has TRBV7-9 and TRBJ2-1, with D uncertain. CDR1 and CDR2 (germline): SEHNR, FQNEAQ (reference sequence). V lost 2 bases and J 2 bases, leaving 7 bases between the germline ends. The CDR3 is 14 residues long. The CDR3 spells CASSLPGTYNEQFF. DNA of the CDR3: TGTGCCAGCAGCTTACCAGGTACCTACAATGAGCAGTTCTTC.

V usage is TRBV7-6 and J usage is TRBJ1-3; 7 positions agree with TRBD1. This CDR3 contains 16 residues. V shed 0 bases and J 1 base; nucleotides not matched to a gene: 3. CDR1 SGHVS and CDR2 FNYEAQ come from the germline V gene. CDR3 sequence: CASSLAQTGSGNTIYF. The CDR3 region has the DNA TGTGCCAGCAGCTTAGCCCAGACAGGGTCTGGAAACACCATATATTTT. Combining the CDR3 with reference TRBV7-6 and TRBJ1-3 gives the whole variable domain GAGVSQSPRYKVTKRGQDVALRCDPISGHVSLYWYRQALGQGPEFLTYFNYEAQQDKSGLPNDRFSAERPEGSISTLTIQRTEQRDSAMYRCASSLAQTGSGNTIYFGEGSWLTVV.

Remarks on this clone: Other DNA sequences in this specimen translate into the identical CDR3. The rearrangement links TRBV19 to TRBJ1-1; TRBD1 is a possible D gene (6 bases). V was pared by 3 bases and J by 4 bases, with 12 bases between. CDR1 and CDR2 from the germline V gene are LNHDA and SQIVND (reference sequence). The CDR3 has 14 amino acids. The chain's CDR3 is CASSIGGRGTEAFF. The CDR3 region has the DNA TGTGCCAGTAGTATCGGGGGCAGGGGCACTGAAGCTTTCTTT.

V gene TRBV21-1 combines with J gene TRBJ2-1; the table gives TRBD1 as D, unverified against the DNA. TRBV21-1 is a pseudogene segment. The CDR3 runs 16 residues. CDR3 in amino acids: CASSGGGSPELGWWFF. Here the CDR3 DNA reads TGTGCCAGCAGCGGAGGGGGCAGTCCTGAGCTTGGGTGGTGGTTCTTC.

The rearrangement joins TRBV10-3 to TRBJ1-6; D uncertain. The CDR3 is 16 amino acids. The germline V gene has CDR1 ENHRY and CDR2 SYGVKD. Between the trimmed V and J ends, which lost 10 bases and 4 bases, there was a span of 20 bases. This CDR3 is CATRLSELGYNSPLHF. The CDR3 DNA reads TGTGCCACCAGATTAAGTGAGTTGGGGTATAATTCACCCCTCCACTTT.

The gene calls are TRBV19 and TRBJ1-2; perhaps TRBD1 as D (6 bases). There are 15 residues in the CDR3. Germline V gene lookup returns CDR1 LNHDA and CDR2 SQIVND (reference sequence). Deletions cut 5 bases from V and 0 bases from J, with 13 bases between. The CDR3 loop reads CASSARDTANYGYTF. The CDR3 DNA sequence: TGTGCCAGTAGTGCCCGGGACACTGCTAACTATGGCTACACCTTC.

This clone was seen a single time. The rearrangement joins TRBV19 to TRBJ2-7, with D possibly being TRBD1 (5 bases). In germline, CDR1 is LNHDA, CDR2 SQIVND (reference sequence). V was shortened by 2 bases and J by 3 bases, with 11 bases between the two germline ends. The CDR3 consists of 14 residues. The CDR3 coding sequence is TGTGCCAGTAGTATAAATTCAGGGATCTACGAGCAGTACTTC. Its protein product is CASSINSGIYEQYF.

The genes are TRBV7-3 and TRBJ2-5, with D possibly being TRBD2 (6 bases). CDR3 length: 15 residues. Between the trimmed V and J ends, which lost 5 bases and 3 bases, there was a span of 16 bases. From germline, CDR1 is SGHTA and CDR2 FQGTGA. CDR3 in amino acids: CASSPNGGREETQYF. The CDR3 DNA reads as TGTGCCAGCAGCCCCAACGGAGGGAGAGAAGAGACCCAGTACTTC.

The table lists this clone with a few counts. The J gene is TRBJ1-1, the V gene TRBV9; no firm D call. The germline V gene encodes CDR1 SGDLS and CDR2 YYNGEE. This CDR3 region has 14 residues. V dropped 0 bases and J dropped 4 bases, with 10 bases sitting between them. CDR3 nucleotide sequence: TGTGCCAGCAGCGTAGAAGCGGGCGGCACTGAAGCTTTCTTT. Translation gives CASSVEAGGTEAFF.

The sample holds a few counts of this clone. The chain recombines TRBV5-1 with TRBJ2-3; D remains ambiguous. This CDR3 contains 14 residues. V was shortened by 2 bases and J by 4 bases, with 11 bases between the two germline ends. Germline V gene lookup returns CDR1 SGHRS and CDR2 YFSETQ. CDR3 in DNA: TGCGCCAGCAGCTTAACGGGTGTCTCAGATACGCAGTATTTT. Translation gives CASSLTGVSDTQYF.

The chain recombines TRBV28 with TRBJ1-2; TRBD1 is a possible D gene (5 bases). Germline assignment: CDR1 MDHEN and CDR2 SYDVKM. The V gene lost 3 bases and the J gene lost 2 bases, with 10 bases spanning the gap. The CDR3 runs 14 residues. CDR3: CASSFGQGNYGYTF. The CDR3 coding sequence is TGTGCCAGCAGTTTTGGGCAGGGCAACTATGGCTACACCTTC.

The chain is built from TRBV6-1 and TRBJ1-6; 8 nucleotides match TRBD1. CDR1 is MNHNS and CDR2 is SASEGT in the germline V gene. The V gene end was trimmed by 7 bases and the J gene end by 6 bases; junction bases not matched to a gene: 8. CDR3 size: 15 residues. CDR3 sequence (DNA): TGTGCCAGCATCCCCCAGACAGGGGTTAATTCACCCCTCCACTTT. Encoded protein: CASIPQTGVNSPLHF.

The V call is TRBV12-5, the J call TRBJ1-1, with D maybe TRBD1 (6 bases). The V end lost 1 base, the J end lost 0 bases, and 12 bases lay between the germline ends. CDR3 length: 16 amino acids. CDR1 is LGHNT and CDR2 is FRNRAP in the germline V gene. CDR3 DNA sequence: TGTGCTAGTGGTTTGGCGAATAGGGGGATGAACACTGAAGCTTTCTTT. It is translated as CASGLANRGMNTEAFF.

The V call is TRBV7-8, the J call TRBJ2-3, with TRBD2 as a possible D gene (6 bases). The CDR3 length is 17 residues. Germline CDR1 reads SGHVS; CDR2 reads FQNEAQ. Between the trimmed V and J ends, which lost 1 base and 0 bases, there was a span of 14 bases. CDR3 DNA sequence: TGTGCCAGCAGCTTAGGCGGGTTCGGGACTAGCACAGATACGCAGTATTTT. It is translated as CASSLGGFGTSTDTQYF.

The J gene is TRBJ1-5, the V gene TRBV27; 7 bases fit TRBD1. The CDR3 runs 17 residues. Trimming removed 6 bases from V and 0 bases from J; junction bases left unmatched: 11. CDR1 and CDR2 from the germline V gene are MNHEY and SMNVEV (reference sequence). Here the CDR3 reads CASRPGQPVYSNQPQHF. The CDR3 nucleotides read TGTGCCAGCAGGCCGGGACAGCCCGTATATAGCAATCAGCCCCAGCATTTT.